This T cell receptor (beta chain) was documented in a study of CD8 T cells in Susac syndrome. Germline V gives CDR1 DFQATT, CDR2 SNEGSKA (reference sequence). The CDR3 runs to 13 residues. V was shortened by 2 bases and J by 2 bases, with 10 bases between the two germline ends. Random hexamers were used to reverse transcribe roughly 0.45 to 1 ug of RNA. TCRdb fed the immunoSEQ multiplex PCR reads into MiXCR, producing one record per CDR3 protein. The data hold 120,000 to 150,000 distinct CDR3 sequences, with 94% observed a single time. It was healthy donors who served as the controls, matched for age and sex.

Specimen: CD8+ T cells from PBMCs. The rearrangement links TRBV20-1 to TRBJ2-7; D remains unclear. The clonotype comes from a human donor in good health. The CDR3 protein is CSARPGQTYEQYF. The CDR3 DNA follows: TGCAGTGCTAGACCTGGTCAAACCTACGAGCAGTACTTC.